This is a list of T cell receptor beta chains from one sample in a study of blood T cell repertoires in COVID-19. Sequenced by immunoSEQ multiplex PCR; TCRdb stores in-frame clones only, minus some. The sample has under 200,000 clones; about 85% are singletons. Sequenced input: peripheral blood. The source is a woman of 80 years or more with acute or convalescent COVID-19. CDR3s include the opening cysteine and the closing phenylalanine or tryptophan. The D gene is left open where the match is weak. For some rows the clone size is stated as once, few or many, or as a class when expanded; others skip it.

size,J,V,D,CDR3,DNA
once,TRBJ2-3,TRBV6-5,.,CASSPDRYNTQYF,TGTGCCAGCAGCCCAGACAGGTATAATACGCAGTATTTT
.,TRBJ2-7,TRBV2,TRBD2,CASRTGTTNYEQYF,TGTGCCAGCAGAACCGGGACTACAAACTACGAGCAGTACTTC
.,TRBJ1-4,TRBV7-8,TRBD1,CASSLARGIETGANEKLFF,TGTGCCAGCAGCTTAGCGCGCGGTATTGAGACAGGGGCTAATGAAAAACTGTTTTTT
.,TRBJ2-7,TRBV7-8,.,CASSLWSAGKQYF,TGTGCCAGCAGCTTATGGAGCGCGGGTAAGCAGTACTTC
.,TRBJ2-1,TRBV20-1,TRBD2,CSASYRTRNNNEQFF,TGCAGTGCTAGTTACCGGACTAGAAACAACAATGAGCAGTTCTTC
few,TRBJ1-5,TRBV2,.,CASRQPDQPQHF,TGTGCCAGCAGACAGCCGGATCAGCCCCAGCATTTT
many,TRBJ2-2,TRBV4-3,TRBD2,CASSQIAGGRTGELFF,TGCGCCAGCAGCCAAATAGCGGGGGGGCGAACCGGGGAGCTGTTTTTT
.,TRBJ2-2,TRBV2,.,CAIYGGPGELFF,TGTGCCATCTACGGGGGGCCCGGGGAGCTGTTTTTT
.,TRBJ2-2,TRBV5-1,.,CASSFRAGRNTGELFF,TGCGCCAGCAGCTTTAGGGCAGGGCGGAACACCGGGGAGCTGTTTTTT
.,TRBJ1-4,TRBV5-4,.,CASSRELESEKLFF,TGTGCCAGCAGCCGGGAGTTGGAAAGCGAAAAACTGTTTTTT
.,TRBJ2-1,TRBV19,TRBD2,CASSVGTSGAYNEQFF,TGTGCCAGTAGCGTCGGGACTAGCGGGGCCTACAATGAGCAGTTCTTC
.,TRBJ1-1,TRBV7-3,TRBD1,CASSAGQGVTEAFF,TGTGCCAGCAGCGCTGGACAGGGGGTTACTGAAGCTTTCTTT
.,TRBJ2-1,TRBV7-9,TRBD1,CASSFLTGENEQFF,TGTGCCAGCAGCTTCTTGACAGGGGAGAATGAGCAGTTCTTC
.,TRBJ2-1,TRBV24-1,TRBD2,CATSDPGLAGDPSYNEQFF,TGTGCCACCAGTGACCCCGGACTAGCAGGGGATCCTTCCTACAATGAGCAGTTCTTC
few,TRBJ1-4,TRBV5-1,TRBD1,CASSLIGDRGDEKLFF,TGCGCCAGCAGCTTGATAGGGGACAGGGGGGATGAAAAACTGTTTTTT
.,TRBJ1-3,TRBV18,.,CASSPGPGQRNTIYF,TGTGCCAGCTCACCGGGCCCGGGACAAAGAAACACCATATATTTT
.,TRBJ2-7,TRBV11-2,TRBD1,CASTPTGIEQYF,TGTGCCAGCACCCCGACAGGGATCGAGCAGTACTTC
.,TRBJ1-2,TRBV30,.,CAWNGHTEGYTF,TGTGCCTGGAACGGACATACGGAAGGCTACACCTTC
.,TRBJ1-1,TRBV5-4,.,CASSLARVAGGLVTEAFF,TGTGCCAGCAGCTTGGCCCGAGTTGCAGGCGGACTTGTGACTGAAGCTTTCTTT
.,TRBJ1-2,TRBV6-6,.,CASSYDSYGYTF,TGTGCCAGCAGTTACGACAGCTATGGCTACACCTTC
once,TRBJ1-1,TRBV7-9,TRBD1,CASSSGQGKAEAFF,TGTGCCAGCAGCTCGGGACAGGGAAAAGCTGAAGCTTTCTTT
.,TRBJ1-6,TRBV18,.,CASSPRDNSPLHF,TGTGCCAGCTCACCCCGGGATAATTCACCCCTCCACTTT
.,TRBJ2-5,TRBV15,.,CATSRVVAFQETQYF,TGTGCCACCAGCAGAGTGGTGGCCTTTCAAGAGACCCAGTACTTC
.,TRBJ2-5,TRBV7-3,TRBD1,CASSLTGQLLGETQYF,TGTGCCAGCAGCTTAACGGGACAGCTCTTGGGGGAGACCCAGTACTTC
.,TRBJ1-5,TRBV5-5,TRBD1,CASSFGTGHGPQHF,TGTGCCAGCAGCTTCGGGACAGGTCACGGTCCCCAGCATTTT
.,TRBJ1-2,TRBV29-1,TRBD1,CSVTSGTATYGYTF,TGCAGCGTAACCTCCGGGACAGCCACCTATGGCTACACCTTC
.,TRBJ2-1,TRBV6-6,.,CASSPLRAGRGAYNEQFF,TGTGCCAGCAGTCCGCTGAGAGCGGGGAGGGGGGCCTACAATGAGCAGTTCTTC
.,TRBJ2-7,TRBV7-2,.,CASSLGGQSSYEQYF,TGTGCCAGCAGCTTAGGGGGGCAAAGCTCCTACGAGCAGTACTTC
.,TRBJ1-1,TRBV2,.,CASSRSDGGTEAFF,TGTGCCAGCAGCCGGTCCGACGGAGGCACTGAAGCTTTCTTT
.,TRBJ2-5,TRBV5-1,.,CASSWPGQPYQETQYF,TGCGCCAGCAGCTGGCCGGGACAACCGTACCAAGAGACCCAGTACTTC
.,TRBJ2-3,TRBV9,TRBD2,CASSEFGLAGWRDTQYF,TGTGCCAGCAGCGAATTCGGACTAGCGGGATGGAGAGATACGCAGTATTTT
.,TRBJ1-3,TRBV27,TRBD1,CASSARTGGNTIYF,TGTGCCAGCAGTGCCCGGACAGGCGGAAACACCATATATTTT
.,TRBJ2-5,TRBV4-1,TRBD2,CASSQVPGLAGGPYQETQYF,TGCGCCAGCAGCCAAGTCCCAGGGCTAGCGGGGGGGCCGTACCAAGAGACCCAGTACTTC
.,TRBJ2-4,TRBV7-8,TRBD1,CASSLARDREGNIQYF,TGTGCCAGCAGCTTAGCCCGGGACAGGGAGGGAAACATTCAGTACTTC
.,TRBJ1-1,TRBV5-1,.,CASSGAGIANTEAFF,TGCGCCAGCAGCGGGGCGGGGATCGCGAACACTGAAGCTTTCTTT
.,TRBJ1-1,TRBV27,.,CASSLYRGRTEAFF,TGTGCCAGCAGTTTATATCGGGGAAGGACTGAAGCTTTCTTT
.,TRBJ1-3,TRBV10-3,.,CAGGVSGNTIYF,TGTGCCGGCGGGGTCTCTGGAAACACCATATATTTT
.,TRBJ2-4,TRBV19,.,CASSIGGGDKNIQYF,TGTGCCAGTAGTATTGGAGGGGGCGACAAGAACATTCAGTACTTC
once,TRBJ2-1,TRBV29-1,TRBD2,CSVATGTRAYNEQFF,TGCAGCGTGGCGACCGGGACTAGAGCCTACAATGAGCAGTTCTTC
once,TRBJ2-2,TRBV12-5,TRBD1,CASGPGTGNTGELFF,TGTGCTAGTGGCCCCGGGACAGGGAACACCGGGGAGCTGTTTTTT
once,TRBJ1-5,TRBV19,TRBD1,CASSIPGGNQPQHF,TGTGCCAGTAGTATTCCAGGGGGAAATCAGCCCCAGCATTTT
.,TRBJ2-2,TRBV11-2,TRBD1,CASSSKTGGSTTGELFF,TGTGCCAGCAGCTCGAAGACAGGGGGCTCTACTACCGGGGAGCTGTTTTTT
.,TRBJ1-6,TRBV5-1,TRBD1,CASSQSWDRGSPLHF,TGCGCCAGCAGCCAATCGTGGGACAGGGGTTCACCCCTCCACTTT
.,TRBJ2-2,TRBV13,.,CASSSGTTYEGLFF,TGTGCCAGCAGCTCCGGGACAACGTACGAGGGGCTGTTTTTT
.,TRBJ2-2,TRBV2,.,CASSLLRGAGLTGELFF,TGTGCCAGCAGCCTCCTACGGGGTGCGGGATTAACCGGGGAGCTGTTTTTT
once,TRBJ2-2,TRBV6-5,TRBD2,CASSLSGGAGELFF,TGTGCCAGCAGTCTTAGCGGGGGAGCGGGGGAGCTGTTTTTT
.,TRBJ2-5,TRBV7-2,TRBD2,CASSPRAGGLETQYF,TGTGCCAGCAGCCCACGAGCGGGGGGGCTCGAGACCCAGTACTTC
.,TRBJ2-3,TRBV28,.,CASSWGVDTQYF,TGTGCCAGCAGTTGGGGGGTAGATACGCAGTATTTT
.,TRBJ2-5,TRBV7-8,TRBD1,CASSLGTVQETQYF,TGTGCCAGCAGCCTAGGGACAGTTCAAGAGACCCAGTACTTC
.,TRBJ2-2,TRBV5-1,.,CASSLQGIRTGELFF,TGCGCCAGCAGCTTACAGGGAATCCGGACCGGGGAGCTGTTTTTT
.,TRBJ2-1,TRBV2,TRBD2,CASSPKGTSIDEQFF,TGTGCCAGCAGTCCGAAGGGGACTAGCATCGATGAGCAGTTCTTC
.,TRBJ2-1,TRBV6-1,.,CASSEALLEARALFF,TGTGCCAGCAGTGAAGCGCTCCTCGAGGCCAGGGCTCTGTTCTTC
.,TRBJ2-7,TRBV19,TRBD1,CASSSKYGQGDSYEQYF,TGTGCCAGTAGTTCTAAGTATGGACAGGGGGACTCCTACGAGCAGTACTTC
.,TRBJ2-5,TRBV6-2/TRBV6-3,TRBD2,CASSYSPVRTRETQYF,TGTGCCAGCAGTTATTCACCTGTAAGGACTAGAGAGACCCAGTACTTC
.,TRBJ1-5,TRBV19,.,CASDGGGGYSNQPQHF,TGTGCCTCCGACGGTGGGGGGGGATATAGCAATCAGCCCCAGCATTTT
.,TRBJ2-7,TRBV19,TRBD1,CASQNRGYYEQYF,TGTGCCAGTCAGAACAGGGGGTACTACGAGCAGTACTTC
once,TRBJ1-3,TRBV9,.,CASSTGSGNTIYF,TGTGCCAGCAGCACGGGCTCTGGAAACACCATATATTTT
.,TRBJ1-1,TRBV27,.,CASSLSRVREAFF,TGTGCCAGCAGTTTATCGCGTGTCCGCGAAGCTTTCTTT
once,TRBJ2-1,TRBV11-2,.,CASSPWRGGTYNEQFF,TGTGCCAGCAGCCCTTGGCGGGGCGGAACCTACAATGAGCAGTTCTTC
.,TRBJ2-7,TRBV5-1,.,CASSSGDRPYEQYF,TGCGCCAGCAGCTCCGGCGACAGACCCTACGAGCAGTACTTC